Following are 29 T cell receptor beta chains from one sample sequenced in a study of PD-1 blockade in classical Hodgkin lymphoma. Time point indicated: newly diagnosed, previously untreated cHL patient sample. Libraries were prepared by immunoSEQ multiplex PCR; TCRdb keeps only in-frame clonotypes and omits some of them. This sample has over 25,000 clones, with 85% to 95% found just once. Sequencing was performed on peripheral blood mononuclear cells (PBMCs). The receptors were sampled from a human donor with classical Hodgkin lymphoma.

The chain employs TRBV10-1 and TRBJ1-1; tentatively, D is TRBD1 (5 bases). V gave up 6 bases and J gave up 9 bases, with 14 bases separating them. This CDR3 contains 12 residues. Germline V gene data show CDR1 as WNHNN and CDR2 as SYGVQD (reference sequence). The chain's CDR3 is CASSLAGTQAFF. Written as DNA, the CDR3 is TGCGCCAGCAGCCTAGCGGGGACCCAAGCTTTCTTT.

This clone has only a few counts. The genes are TRBV9 and TRBJ2-2; D assignment may be TRBD1 or TRBD2 (5 bases each). Germline V lookup: CDR1 SGDLS, CDR2 YYNGEE. Trimming stripped 4 bases from V and 5 bases from J, with 21 bases between. This CDR3 comprises 17 residues. The CDR3 here is CASSPTRAGASTGELFF. The CDR3 DNA follows: TGTGCCAGCAGCCCTACGCGCGCCGGGGCCTCAACCGGGGAGCTGTTTTTT.

In this sample, this clone turned up once. The chain is built from TRBV6-1 and TRBJ2-3, with TRBD1 as a possible D gene (6 bases). There are 14 residues in the CDR3. V gave up 1 base and J gave up 2 bases, with 7 bases separating them. Germline CDR1 is MNHNS and CDR2 is SASEGT. CDR3 DNA: TGTGCCAGCAGTGAAGACAGGGTCACAGATACGCAGTATTTT. This codes for CASSEDRVTDTQYF.

The chain combines TRBV5-1 with TRBJ1-2, with unresolved D. Per germline, CDR1 SGHRS and CDR2 YFSETQ. The CDR3 consists of 14 residues. The V gene lost 3 bases and the J gene lost 4 bases, with 13 bases spanning the gap. The CDR3 region has the DNA TGCGCCAGCAGCTATTCAGAGGGAGGCTATGGCTACACCTTC. Its translation: CASSYSEGGYGYTF.

The gene calls are TRBV6-5 and TRBJ2-1, with D hard to call. Germline V gives CDR1 MNHEY, CDR2 SVGAGI. Trimming left V 5 bases short and J 4 bases short, with 6 bases between. The CDR3 is 12 residues long. This CDR3 is CASSLGYNEQFF. CDR3 bases: TGTGCCAGCAGTCTGGGTTACAATGAGCAGTTCTTC.

This chain connects TRBV27 to TRBJ1-2; 7 bases are shared with TRBD1. Per germline, CDR1 MNHEY and CDR2 SMNVEV (reference sequence). The CDR3 sequence is 12 residues long. Unmatched junction bases numbered 9, after V lost 6 bases and J lost 11 bases. CDR3 loop: CASSPRQGLYTF. For the CDR3, the DNA is TGTGCCAGCAGCCCCCGACAGGGATTGTACACCTTC.

The chain employs TRBV15 and TRBJ1-4; 10 bases are shared with TRBD1. The germline V gene has CDR1 LNHNV and CDR2 YYDKDF (reference sequence). CDR3 length: 15 residues. V shed 5 bases and J 8 bases; nucleotides not matched to a gene: 8. CDR3 protein: CATSPRQGAREKLFF. CDR3 sequence (DNA): TGTGCCACCAGCCCCCGACAGGGGGCGAGGGAAAAACTGTTTTTT. The full variable domain, its missing parts supplied by reference TRBV15 and TRBJ1-4, is DAMVIQNPRYQVTQFGKPVTLSCSQTLNHNVMYWYQQKSSQAPKLLFHYYDKDFNNEADTPDNFQSRRPNTSFCFLDIRSPGLGDTAMYLCATSPRQGAREKLFFGSGTQLSVL.

The chain recombines TRBV2 with TRBJ1-1; the D gene is possibly TRBD1 (6 bases). The CDR3 is 13 residues long. Germline values: CDR1 SNHLY, CDR2 FYNNEI. The ends were cut back, 10 bases at V and 6 bases at J, with 18 bases in the middle. The CDR3 loop reads CATQGDRWAEAFF. The DNA for the CDR3 is TGTGCCACGCAGGGCGACAGGTGGGCTGAAGCTTTCTTT.

The chain recombines TRBV2 with TRBJ2-1; D gene uncertain. CDR3 size: 17 residues. The germline V and J ends were trimmed by 4 bases and 0 bases, with 16 bases remaining between them. Per the germline V gene, CDR1 is SNHLY and CDR2 is FYNNEI. The CDR3 sequence is CASSGWVEEPSYNEQFF. CDR3 nucleotides: TGTGCCAGCAGTGGGTGGGTAGAAGAACCCTCCTACAATGAGCAGTTCTTC.

This clone was seen once. The rearrangement joins TRBV5-1 to TRBJ2-6; TRBD2 is a possible D gene (6 bases). This CDR3 region has 16 residues. CDR1 is SGHRS and CDR2 is YFSETQ in the germline V gene. V was clipped by 0 bases and J by 2 bases, with 9 bases between them. CDR3 nucleotides: TGCGCCAGCAGCTTGGTGTGGGGGGCTGGGGCCAACGTCCTGACTTTC. Translation: CASSLVWGAGANVLTF.

The J gene is TRBJ2-5, the V gene TRBV18; D might be TRBD1 or TRBD2, each matching 5 bases. From germline, CDR1 is KGHSH and CDR2 LQKENI. The CDR3 covers 14 residues. Trimming stripped 8 bases from V and 5 bases from J, with 18 bases between. CDR3 in amino acids: CASRQLAGEETQYF. CDR3 sequence (DNA): TGTGCCAGCCGACAGCTAGCCGGGGAGGAGACCCAGTACTTC.

The CDR3 reads CASSLGFYEQFF. DNA of the CDR3: TGTGCCAGCAGCTTAGGTTTCTATGAGCAGTTCTTC. J is TRBJ2-1 and V is TRBV11-2; D unresolved. The V gene's germline CDR1 is SGHAT and CDR2 FQNNGV. The CDR3 runs to 12 residues. The germline V and J ends were trimmed by 1 base and 8 bases, with 6 bases remaining between them.

The chain has TRBV7-6 and TRBJ1-4; D uncertain. Germline V lookup: CDR1 SGHVS, CDR2 FNYEAQ. The CDR3 spans 14 residues. Trimming removed 5 bases from V and 3 bases from J, with 10 bases in between. Here the CDR3 DNA reads TGTGCCAGCAGCATTTCCCCGGCTAATGAAAAACTGTTTTTT. Its translation: CASSISPANEKLFF.

The rearrangement joins TRBV11-2 to TRBJ1-2; possibly TRBD1 for D (6 bases). V dropped 5 bases and J dropped 4 bases, with 26 bases sitting between them. The CDR3 loop spans 18 amino acids. Germline V gene sequence: CDR1 SGHAT, CDR2 FQNNGV. This CDR3 is CASSHPMDSLKPGYGYTF. In DNA form, the CDR3 reads TGTGCCAGCAGCCACCCTATGGACAGCCTTAAACCGGGCTATGGCTACACCTTC.

The chain couples TRBV14 to TRBJ2-2, with D perhaps matching TRBD1 (6 bases). The V gene lost 1 base and the J gene lost 0 bases, with 15 bases spanning the gap. Germline V gene lookup returns CDR1 SGHDN and CDR2 FVKESK. This CDR3 has 18 residues. The CDR3 sequence is CASSQVVGHLSNTGELFF. CDR3 nucleotides: TGTGCCAGCAGCCAAGTGGTGGGACACCTTTCGAACACCGGGGAGCTGTTTTTT. Looking up the rest from reference TRBV14 and TRBJ2-2 gives the full variable domain: EAGVTQFPSHSVIEKGQTVTLRCDPISGHDNLYWYRRVMGKEIKFLLHFVKESKQDESGMPNNRFLAERTGGTYSTLKVQPAELEDSGVYFCASSQVVGHLSNTGELFFGEGSRLTVL.

The chain is built from TRBV21-1 and TRBJ2-3; TRBD2 was called by the table and not checked on the DNA. TRBV21-1 is a documented pseudogene. The CDR3 is 16 residues long. CDR3 region: CASSKVRGRSTDTQYF. CDR3 in DNA: TGTGCCAGCAGCAAGGTTCGCGGGAGGAGCACAGATACGCAGTATTTT.

The V and J genes are TRBV2 and TRBJ2-2, with unresolved D. Germline V gives CDR1 SNHLY, CDR2 FYNNEI. CDR3 length: 14 residues. V lost 4 bases and J lost 1, with 7 bases in between. The CDR3 here is CASSGVRNTGELFF. DNA for the CDR3: TGTGCCAGCAGTGGGGTTAGGAACACCGGGGAGCTGTTTTTT.

The rearrangement uses TRBV30 and TRBJ1-2, with D uncertain. Germline loops: CDR1 GTSNPN, CDR2 SVGIG (reference sequence). V was cut by 0 bases and J by 4 bases, with 15 bases left in between. CDR3 length: 15 residues. The CDR3 sequence is CAWSVGPGVGYGYTF. The CDR3 DNA reads as TGTGCCTGGAGTGTAGGGCCGGGTGTGGGCTATGGCTACACCTTC.

The chain couples TRBV6-6 to TRBJ2-3; the D gene could be TRBD1 or TRBD2 (6 bases each). Germline assignment: CDR1 MNHNY and CDR2 SVGAGI (reference sequence). With 2 bases removed from V and 9 bases from J, the gap between germline ends came to 9 bases. The CDR3 sequence is 12 residues long. The CDR3 sequence is CASSYVGGTQYF. The CDR3 nucleotides read TGTGCCAGCAGTTACGTAGGGGGGACGCAGTATTTT.

V usage is TRBV28 and J usage is TRBJ2-2; the D is unclear. Trimming removed 5 bases at V and 1 base at J, with 5 bases between. Looked up from germline, CDR1 is MDHEN and CDR2 is SYDVKM. The CDR3 is 13 residues long. The CDR3 region has the DNA TGTGCCAGCAGTCACAGGAACACCGGGGAGCTGTTTTTT. Translation: CASSHRNTGELFF. The complete variable domain, with remaining parts taken from reference TRBV28 and TRBJ2-2, reads DVKVTQSSRYLVKRTGEKVFLECVQDMDHENMFWYRQDPGLGLRLIYFSYDVKMKEKGDIPEGYSVSREKKERFSLILESASTNQTSMYLCASSHRNTGELFFGEGSRLTVL.

This chain uses TRBV12-5 with TRBJ2-5; no definite D call. Germline V lookup: CDR1 LGHNT, CDR2 FRNRAP. Trimming removed 3 bases from V and 6 bases from J, with 8 bases in between. The CDR3 has 12 amino acids. The CDR3 DNA follows: TGTGCTAGTGGTTTAGTGGTACAGACCCAGTACTTC. Amino acid sequence: CASGLVVQTQYF.

The chain carries TRBV18 and TRBJ1-1, with unresolved D. Trimming left V 0 bases short and J 1 base short, with 12 bases between. The germline V gene has CDR1 KGHSH and CDR2 LQKENI. The CDR3 covers 16 residues. CDR3 sequence (DNA): TGTGCCAGCTCACCACCGCGCCGCGGGAAGAACACTGAAGCTTTCTTT. Its protein is CASSPPRRGKNTEAFF. The full variable domain, rest sourced from reference TRBV18 and TRBJ1-1, is NAGVMQNPRHLVRRRGQEARLRCSPMKGHSHVYWYRQLPEEGLKFMVYLQKENIIDESGMPKERFSAEFPKEGPSILRIQQVVRGDSAAYFCASSPPRRGKNTEAFFGQGTRLTVV.

The chain couples TRBV5-1 to TRBJ2-7; 10 bases line up with TRBD2. The germline V gene has CDR1 SGHRS and CDR2 YFSETQ. CDR3 length: 16 amino acids. V lost 0 bases, J lost 4 bases, and 7 bases stayed unmatched. The CDR3 region is CASSLGMVAGGYEQYF. DNA for the CDR3: TGCGCCAGCAGCTTGGGTATGGTAGCGGGAGGATACGAGCAGTACTTC.

The CDR3 sequence is CASGSRQGEGSYYGYTF. CDR3 DNA sequence: TGTGCTAGTGGTTCCCGACAGGGAGAAGGATCCTACTATGGCTACACCTTC. The chain combines TRBV12-5 with TRBJ1-2, with 7 nucleotides matching TRBD1. CDR1 is LGHNT and CDR2 is FRNRAP in the germline V gene. CDR3 size: 17 residues. V was pared by 4 bases and J by 3 bases, with 14 bases of the junction left unmatched.

This chain links TRBV19 with TRBJ2-1, with 11 bases matching TRBD2. The germline gives CDR1 LNHDA, CDR2 SQIVND (reference sequence). V dropped 1 base and J dropped 8; count of bases not matched to a gene: 7. This CDR3 has 16 amino acids. Here the CDR3 DNA reads TGTGCCAGTAGTATAGGGCTAGCGGGGGGTCAGTATGAGCAGTTCTTC. It translates to CASSIGLAGGQYEQFF.

The chain links TRBV30 to TRBJ2-5; either TRBD1 or TRBD2 may fit D (6 bases each). The CDR3 extends over 14 amino acids. Germline CDR1 GTSNPN, CDR2 SVGIG (reference sequence). V lost 5 bases and J lost 4, with 17 bases in between. CDR3 loop: CAWCMGGPGETQYF. The DNA for the CDR3 is TGTGCCTGGTGTATGGGGGGCCCTGGAGAGACCCAGTACTTC.

The sample holds one count of this clone. The chain uses TRBV10-3 and TRBJ2-2; D gene uncertain. The CDR3 sequence is 13 residues long. Germline V gene lookup returns CDR1 ENHRY and CDR2 SYGVKD. V was cut by 2 bases and J by 3 bases, with 4 bases left in between. The CDR3 is CAISEGYTGELFF. The CDR3 region has the DNA TGTGCCATCAGTGAGGGGTACACCGGGGAGCTGTTTTTT.

V is TRBV4-1 and J is TRBJ1-1; a weak D match, TRBD1 (5 bases). With 3 bases removed from V and 7 bases from J, the gap between germline ends came to 15 bases. Germline V CDR1 and CDR2: MGHRA, YSYEKL. CDR3 length: 14 amino acids. The DNA of the CDR3 is TGCGCCAGCAGCCATCTTCTCGGGGGGGGTGAAGCTTTCTTT. Translation gives CASSHLLGGGEAFF.

This rearrangement joins TRBV7-6 to TRBJ1-4, with D perhaps TRBD1 (5 bases). The V gene's germline CDR1 is SGHVS and CDR2 FNYEAQ. The CDR3 extends over 15 amino acids. The germline V and J ends were trimmed by 5 bases and 4 bases, with 14 bases remaining between them. The CDR3 sequence: CASSPTGGDNEKLFF. In DNA, the CDR3 is TGTGCCAGCAGCCCGACTGGGGGGGATAATGAAAAACTGTTTTTT.